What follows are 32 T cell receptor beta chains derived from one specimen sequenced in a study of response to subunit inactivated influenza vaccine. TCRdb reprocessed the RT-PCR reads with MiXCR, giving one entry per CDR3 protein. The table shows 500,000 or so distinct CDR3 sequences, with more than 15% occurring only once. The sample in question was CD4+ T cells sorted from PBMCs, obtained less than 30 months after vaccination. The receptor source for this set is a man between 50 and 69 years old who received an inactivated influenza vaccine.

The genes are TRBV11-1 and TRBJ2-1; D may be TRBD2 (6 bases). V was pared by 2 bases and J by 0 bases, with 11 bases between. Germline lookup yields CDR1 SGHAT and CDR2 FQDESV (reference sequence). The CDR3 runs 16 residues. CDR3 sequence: CASSLRGMGSYNEQFF. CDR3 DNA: TGTGCCAGCAGCTTACGGGGGATGGGCTCCTACAATGAGCAGTTCTTC.

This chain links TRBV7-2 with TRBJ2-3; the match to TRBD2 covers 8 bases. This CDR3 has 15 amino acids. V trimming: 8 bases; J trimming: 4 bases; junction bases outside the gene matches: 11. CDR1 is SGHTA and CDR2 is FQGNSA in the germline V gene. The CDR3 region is CASRPVPGGPDTQYF. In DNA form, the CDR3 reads TGTGCCAGCCGACCCGTGCCGGGAGGGCCAGATACGCAGTATTTT.

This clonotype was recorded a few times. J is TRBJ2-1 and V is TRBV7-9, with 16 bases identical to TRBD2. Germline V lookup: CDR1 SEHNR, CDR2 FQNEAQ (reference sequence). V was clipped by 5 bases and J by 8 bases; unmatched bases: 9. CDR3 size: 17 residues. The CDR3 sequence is CASSPGTSGRARHEQFF. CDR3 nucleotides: TGTGCCAGCAGCCCCGGGACTAGCGGGAGGGCCAGGCATGAGCAGTTCTTC.

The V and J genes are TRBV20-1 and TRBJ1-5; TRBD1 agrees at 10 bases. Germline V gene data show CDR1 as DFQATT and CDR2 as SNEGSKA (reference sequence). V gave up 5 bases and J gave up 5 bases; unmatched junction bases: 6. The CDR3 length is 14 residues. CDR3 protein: CSALGQGVYQPQHF. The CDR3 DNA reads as TGCAGTGCTCTAGGACAGGGGGTCTATCAGCCCCAGCATTTT.

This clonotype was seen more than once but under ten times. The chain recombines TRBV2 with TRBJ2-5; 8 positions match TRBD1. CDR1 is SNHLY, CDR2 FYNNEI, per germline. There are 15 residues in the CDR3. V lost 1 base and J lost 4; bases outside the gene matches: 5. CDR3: CASSEGQGASETQYF. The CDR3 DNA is TGTGCCAGCAGTGAAGGTCAGGGGGCCTCAGAGACCCAGTACTTC. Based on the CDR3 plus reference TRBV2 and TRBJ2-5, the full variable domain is EPEVTQTPSHQVTQMGQEVILRCVPISNHLYFYWYRQILGQKVEFLVSFYNNEISEKSEIFDDQFSVERPDGSNFTLKIRSTKLEDSAMYFCASSEGQGASETQYFGPGTRLLVL.

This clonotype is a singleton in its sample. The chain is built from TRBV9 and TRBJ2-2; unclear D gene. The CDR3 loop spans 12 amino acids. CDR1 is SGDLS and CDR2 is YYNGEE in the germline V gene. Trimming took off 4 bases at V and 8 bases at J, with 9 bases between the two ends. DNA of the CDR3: TGTGCCAGCAGCCTCCACCTTGGGGAGCTGTTTTTT. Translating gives CASSLHLGELFF.

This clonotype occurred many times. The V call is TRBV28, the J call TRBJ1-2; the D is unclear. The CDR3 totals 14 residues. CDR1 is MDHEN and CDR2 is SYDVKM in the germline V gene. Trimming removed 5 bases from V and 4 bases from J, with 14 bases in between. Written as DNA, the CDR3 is TGTGCCAGCAGTGAGGGAGGAGTCGGCTATGGCTACACCTTC. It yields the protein CASSEGGVGYGYTF.

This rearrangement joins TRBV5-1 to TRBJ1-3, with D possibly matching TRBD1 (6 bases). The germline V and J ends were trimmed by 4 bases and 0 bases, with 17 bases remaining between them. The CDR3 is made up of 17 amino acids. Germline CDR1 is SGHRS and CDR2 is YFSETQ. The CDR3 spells CASSPGIGGVSGNTIYF. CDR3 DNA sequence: TGCGCCAGCAGCCCCGGTATAGGGGGGGTCTCTGGAAACACCATATATTTT.

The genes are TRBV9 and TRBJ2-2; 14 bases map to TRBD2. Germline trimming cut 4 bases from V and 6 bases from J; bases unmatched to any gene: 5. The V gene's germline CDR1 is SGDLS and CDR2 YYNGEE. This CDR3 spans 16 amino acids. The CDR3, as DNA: TGTGCCAGCAGCCCCGGACTAGCGGGAGGAGCCGGGGAGCTGTTTTTT. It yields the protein CASSPGLAGGAGELFF.

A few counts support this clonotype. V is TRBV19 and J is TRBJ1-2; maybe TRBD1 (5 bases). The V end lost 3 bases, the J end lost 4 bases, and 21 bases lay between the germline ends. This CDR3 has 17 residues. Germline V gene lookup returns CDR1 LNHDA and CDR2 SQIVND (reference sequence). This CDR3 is CASSIQFPWGSSYGYTF. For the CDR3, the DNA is TGTGCCAGTAGTATTCAATTCCCATGGGGGAGCAGCTATGGCTACACCTTC.

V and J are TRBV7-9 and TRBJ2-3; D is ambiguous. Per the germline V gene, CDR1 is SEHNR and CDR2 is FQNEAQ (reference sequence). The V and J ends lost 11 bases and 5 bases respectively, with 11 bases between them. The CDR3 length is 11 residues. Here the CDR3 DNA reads TGTGCCGGCCAAAAAGAAGATACGCAGTATTTT. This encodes CAGQKEDTQYF.

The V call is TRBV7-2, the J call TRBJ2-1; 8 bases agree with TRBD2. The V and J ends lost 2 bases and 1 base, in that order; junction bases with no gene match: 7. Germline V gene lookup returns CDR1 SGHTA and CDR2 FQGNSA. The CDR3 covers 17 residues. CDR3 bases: TGTGCCAGCAGCTTAAACCCGAGCGGGAGTTCCTACAATGAGCAGTTCTTC. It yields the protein CASSLNPSGSSYNEQFF.

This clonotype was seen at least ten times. The DNA of the CDR3 is TGTGCCATCAGTGAGCCTCGCCCGCCTGCTAGCACAGATACGCAGTATTTT. It is translated as CAISEPRPPASTDTQYF. This chain joins TRBV10-3 and TRBJ2-3; the D is unclear. Germline V gene lookup returns CDR1 ENHRY and CDR2 SYGVKD. Between the trimmed V and J ends, which lost 2 bases and 0 bases, there was a span of 15 bases. This CDR3 spans 17 amino acids.

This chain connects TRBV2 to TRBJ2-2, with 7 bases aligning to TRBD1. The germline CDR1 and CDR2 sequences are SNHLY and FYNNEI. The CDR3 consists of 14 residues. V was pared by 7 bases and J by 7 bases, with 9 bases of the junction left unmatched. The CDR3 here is CASKNDRAGGELFF. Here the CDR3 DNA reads TGTGCCAGCAAGAACGACAGGGCGGGCGGGGAGCTGTTTTTT.

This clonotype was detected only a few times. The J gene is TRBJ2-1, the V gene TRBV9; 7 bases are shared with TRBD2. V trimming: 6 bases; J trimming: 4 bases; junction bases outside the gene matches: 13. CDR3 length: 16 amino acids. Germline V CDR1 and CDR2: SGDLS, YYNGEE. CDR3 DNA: TGTGCCAGCACTCTGGATGGGGGAGGGCGGTACAATGAGCAGTTCTTC. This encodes CASTLDGGGRYNEQFF.

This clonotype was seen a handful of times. The CDR3 protein is CSAWTGARGAYEQYF. The CDR3 DNA follows: TGCAGTGCTTGGACAGGCGCTAGGGGGGCCTACGAGCAGTACTTC. The genes are TRBV20-1 and TRBJ2-7, with a possible D match to TRBD1 (7 bases). With 5 bases removed from V and 2 bases from J, the gap between germline ends came to 19 bases. Per the germline V gene, CDR1 is DFQATT and CDR2 is SNEGSKA (reference sequence). The CDR3 runs 15 residues.

CDR3 protein: CASSFPRGYGYTF. Written as DNA, the CDR3 is TGTGCCAGCAGCTTCCCCAGGGGCTATGGCTACACCTTC. The chain recombines TRBV7-8 with TRBJ1-2; D possibly corresponds to TRBD1 (6 bases). Germline values: CDR1 SGHVS, CDR2 FQNEAQ. The length of the CDR3 is 13 residues. Deletions cut 3 bases from V and 4 bases from J, with 9 bases between. The entire variable domain, with the rest obtained from reference TRBV7-8 and TRBJ1-2, is as follows: GAGVSQSPRYKVAKRGQDVALRCDPISGHVSLFWYQQALGQGPEFLTYFQNEAQLDKSGLPSDRFFAERPEGSVSTLKIQRTQQEDSAVYLCASSFPRGYGYTFGSGTRLTVV.

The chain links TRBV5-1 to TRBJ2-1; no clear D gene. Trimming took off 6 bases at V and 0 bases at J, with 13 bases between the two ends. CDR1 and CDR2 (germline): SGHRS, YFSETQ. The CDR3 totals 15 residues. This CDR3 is CASTVDPISYNEQFF. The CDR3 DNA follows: TGCGCCAGCACAGTAGACCCGATCTCCTACAATGAGCAGTTCTTC.

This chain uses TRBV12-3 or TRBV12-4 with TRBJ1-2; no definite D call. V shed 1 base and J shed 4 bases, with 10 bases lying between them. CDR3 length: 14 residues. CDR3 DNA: TGTGCCAGCAGTTTAGAGGGCCGGGGCTATGGCTACACCTTC. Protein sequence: CASSLEGRGYGYTF.

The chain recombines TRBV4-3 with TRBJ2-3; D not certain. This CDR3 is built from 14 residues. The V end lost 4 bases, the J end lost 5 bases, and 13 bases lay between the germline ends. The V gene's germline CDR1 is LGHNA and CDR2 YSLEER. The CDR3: CASSPRPTRDTQYF. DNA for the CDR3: TGCGCCAGCAGCCCCCGCCCGACGCGAGATACGCAGTATTTT.

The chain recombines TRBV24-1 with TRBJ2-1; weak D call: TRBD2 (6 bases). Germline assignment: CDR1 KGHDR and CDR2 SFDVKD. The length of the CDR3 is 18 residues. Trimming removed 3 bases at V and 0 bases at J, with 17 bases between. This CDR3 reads CATSDNLVGGSSYNEQFF. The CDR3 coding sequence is TGTGCCACCAGTGATAACCTAGTCGGGGGTAGCTCCTACAATGAGCAGTTCTTC.

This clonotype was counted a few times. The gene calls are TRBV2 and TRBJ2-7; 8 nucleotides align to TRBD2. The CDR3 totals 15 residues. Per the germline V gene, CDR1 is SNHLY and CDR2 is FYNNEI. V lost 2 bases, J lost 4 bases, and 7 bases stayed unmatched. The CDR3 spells CASSELGLVNYEQYF. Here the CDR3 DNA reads TGTGCCAGCAGTGAATTGGGACTAGTGAATTACGAGCAGTACTTC.

DNA for the CDR3: TGCAGTGCTAGAGACGGAGGAGGCAATCAGCCCCAGCATTTT. It encodes CSARDGGGNQPQHF. The chain couples TRBV20-1 to TRBJ1-5, with no clear D. CDR1 DFQATT and CDR2 SNEGSKA come from the germline V gene (reference sequence). V lost 0 bases and J 2 bases, leaving 8 bases between the germline ends. The CDR3 has 14 amino acids.

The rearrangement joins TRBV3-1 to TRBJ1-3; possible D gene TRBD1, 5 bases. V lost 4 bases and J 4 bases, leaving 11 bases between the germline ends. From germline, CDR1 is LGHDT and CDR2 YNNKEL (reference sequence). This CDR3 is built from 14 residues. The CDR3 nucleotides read TGTGCCAGCAGCCCCAGGGCAAGGGGAAACACCATATATTTT. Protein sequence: CASSPRARGNTIYF.

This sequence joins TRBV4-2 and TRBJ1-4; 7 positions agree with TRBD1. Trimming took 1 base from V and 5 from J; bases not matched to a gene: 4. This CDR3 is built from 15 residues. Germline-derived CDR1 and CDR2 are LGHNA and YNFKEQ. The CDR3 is CASSQGGQINEKLFF. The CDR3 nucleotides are TGTGCCAGCAGCCAAGGGGGACAGATAAATGAAAAACTGTTTTTT.

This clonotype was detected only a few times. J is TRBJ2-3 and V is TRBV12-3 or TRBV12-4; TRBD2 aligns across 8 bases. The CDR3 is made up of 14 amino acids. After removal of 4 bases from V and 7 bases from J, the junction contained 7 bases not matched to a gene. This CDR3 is CASSSSGRVYTQYF. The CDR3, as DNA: TGTGCCAGCAGTTCCAGCGGGAGAGTATATACGCAGTATTTT.

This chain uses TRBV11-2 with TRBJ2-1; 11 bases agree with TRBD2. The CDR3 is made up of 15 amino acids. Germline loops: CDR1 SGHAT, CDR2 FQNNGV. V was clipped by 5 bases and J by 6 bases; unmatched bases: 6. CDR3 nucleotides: TGTGCCAGCAGCATTACTAGCGGGGGAGGCAATGAGCAGTTCTTC. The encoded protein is CASSITSGGGNEQFF.

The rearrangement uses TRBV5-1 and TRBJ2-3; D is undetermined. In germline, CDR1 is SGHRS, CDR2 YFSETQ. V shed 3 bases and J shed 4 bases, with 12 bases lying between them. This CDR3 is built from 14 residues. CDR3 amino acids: CASSSKTRSDTQYF. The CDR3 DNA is TGCGCCAGCAGCTCCAAGACTCGATCAGATACGCAGTATTTT.

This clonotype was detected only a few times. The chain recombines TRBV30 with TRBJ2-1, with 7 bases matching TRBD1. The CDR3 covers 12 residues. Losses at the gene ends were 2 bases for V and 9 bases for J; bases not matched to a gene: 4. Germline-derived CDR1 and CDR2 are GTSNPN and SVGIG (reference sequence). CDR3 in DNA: TGTGCCTGGAGTAGAACAGGGGTTGAGCAGTTCTTC. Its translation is CAWSRTGVEQFF.

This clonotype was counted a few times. CDR3 bases: TGTGCCAGCAGCCTGACAGGGGTCGGAAACACCATATATTTT. Protein: CASSLTGVGNTIYF. The chain joins TRBV3-1 to TRBJ1-3, with TRBD1 matching over 8 bases. The CDR3 sequence is 14 residues long. Per germline, CDR1 LGHDT and CDR2 YNNKEL (reference sequence). V gave up 4 bases and J gave up 4 bases; unmatched junction bases: 3. Variable domain in full (rest from reference TRBV3-1 and TRBJ1-3): DTAVSQTPKYLVTQMGNDKSIKCEQNLGHDTMYWYKQDSKKFLKIMFSYNNKELIINETVPNRFSPKSPDKAHLNLHINSLELGDSAVYFCASSLTGVGNTIYFGEGSWLTVV.

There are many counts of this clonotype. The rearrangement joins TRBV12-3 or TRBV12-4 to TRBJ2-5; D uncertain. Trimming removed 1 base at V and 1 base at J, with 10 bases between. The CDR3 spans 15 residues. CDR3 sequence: CASSLGRTRQETQYF. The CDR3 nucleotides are TGTGCCAGCAGTTTAGGAAGGACGCGCCAAGAGACCCAGTACTTC.

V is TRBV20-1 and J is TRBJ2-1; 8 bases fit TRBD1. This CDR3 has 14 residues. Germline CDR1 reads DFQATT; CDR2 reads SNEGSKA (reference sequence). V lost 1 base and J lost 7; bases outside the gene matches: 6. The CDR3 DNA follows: TGCAGTGCTAGAGCTGGGACAGGATGGAATGAGCAGTTCTTC. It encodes CSARAGTGWNEQFF.